This TCR beta chain was profiled in a study of PD-L1 blockade in urothelial cancer. Turning to the study itself: Timepoints chosen for blood analysis were 3 weeks (second dose) and 6 weeks after treatment start. Blood-derived samples held a median roughly 140,000 T cells.

The ends were cut back, 4 bases at V and 2 bases at J, with 10 bases in the middle. Germline V CDR1 and CDR2: SGHRS, YFSETQ. CDR3 size: 13 residues. Synthetic templates analogous to TCR were spiked into all PCRs individually. Clones were sequenced by immunoSEQ multiplex PCR, and TCRdb holds only the in-frame ones, with some missing. The sample holds 70,000 or so clones; around 90% are singletons and the top ten take roughly 3.4%. The J gene is TRBJ2-7, the V gene TRBV5-1, with a tentative D call TRBD1 (5 bases). The specimen was PBMCs, collected around atezolizumab (anti-PD-L1) treatment. This receptor was obtained from a man in his fifties or sixties with urothelial cancer. CDR3 in DNA: TGCGCCAGCAGCACAGGTATTCCCTACGAGCAGTACTTC. Its protein is CASSTGIPYEQYF.